The clone carrying this T cell receptor (beta chain) came up a few times. The table came from immunoSEQ multiplex PCR; TCRdb's copy has only in-frame clones and leaves some out. The repertoire holds 290,000 or so clones, with around 90% as singletons. The sample belongs to a study of blood T cell repertoires in COVID-19. The sequencing input was PBMCs or T cells enriched from blood (not recorded which). The receptor comes from a woman younger than 30 with acute COVID-19.

In nucleotides, the CDR3 is TGTGCCACCAAGGGGGGGATAAGCACTGAAGCTTTCTTT. This sequence encodes CATKGGISTEAFF. V is TRBV10-3 and J is TRBJ1-1, with D tentatively TRBD1 (6 bases). Between the trimmed V and J ends, which lost 10 bases and 4 bases, there was a span of 16 bases. The CDR3 spans 13 residues. CDR1 and CDR2 from the germline V gene are ENHRY and SYGVKD.